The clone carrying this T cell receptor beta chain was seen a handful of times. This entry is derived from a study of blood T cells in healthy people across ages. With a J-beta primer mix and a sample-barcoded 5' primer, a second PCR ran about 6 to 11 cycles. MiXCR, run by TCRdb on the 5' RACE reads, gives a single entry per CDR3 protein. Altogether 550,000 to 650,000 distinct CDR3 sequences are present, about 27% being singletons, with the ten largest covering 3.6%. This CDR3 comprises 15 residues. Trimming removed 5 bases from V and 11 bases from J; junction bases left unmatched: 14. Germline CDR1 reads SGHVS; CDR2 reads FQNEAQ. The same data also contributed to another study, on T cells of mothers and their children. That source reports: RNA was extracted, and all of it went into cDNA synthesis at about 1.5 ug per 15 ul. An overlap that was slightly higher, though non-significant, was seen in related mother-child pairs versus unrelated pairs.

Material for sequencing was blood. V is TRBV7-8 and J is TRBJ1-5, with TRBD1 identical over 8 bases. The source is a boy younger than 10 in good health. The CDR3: CASSPDRVRNQSQHF. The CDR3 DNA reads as TGTGCCAGCAGCCCGGACAGGGTGAGAAACCAGTCCCAGCATTTT.